Reported below is one TCR beta chain. Antigen unknown. This sample was included in a study of cytomegalovirus exposure and HLA in healthy donors. The study's findings and limits: Sequencing had likely introduced a cluster of highly shared sequence variants as an artifact.

In the PCR, 60 Vbeta and 13 Jbeta primers were used. Sequenced by immunoSEQ multiplex PCR; TCRdb stores in-frame clones only, minus some. Here the sample spans 100,000 to 150,000 clones, 65% to 80% being singletons. Germline V gene data show CDR1 as MGHDK and CDR2 as SYGVNS. The CDR3 extends over 16 amino acids. Trimming removed 2 bases from V and 2 bases from J, with 10 bases in between. This TCR was sampled from a man in his thirties or forties in good health and CMV-seronegative. The chain has TRBV25-1 and TRBJ1-6, with D possibly matching TRBD1 (5 bases). The specimen was PBMCs. The DNA of the CDR3 is TGTGCCAGCAGTGAAAGGGGCCAGCCCTATAATTCACCCCTCCACTTT. It translates to CASSERGQPYNSPLHF.